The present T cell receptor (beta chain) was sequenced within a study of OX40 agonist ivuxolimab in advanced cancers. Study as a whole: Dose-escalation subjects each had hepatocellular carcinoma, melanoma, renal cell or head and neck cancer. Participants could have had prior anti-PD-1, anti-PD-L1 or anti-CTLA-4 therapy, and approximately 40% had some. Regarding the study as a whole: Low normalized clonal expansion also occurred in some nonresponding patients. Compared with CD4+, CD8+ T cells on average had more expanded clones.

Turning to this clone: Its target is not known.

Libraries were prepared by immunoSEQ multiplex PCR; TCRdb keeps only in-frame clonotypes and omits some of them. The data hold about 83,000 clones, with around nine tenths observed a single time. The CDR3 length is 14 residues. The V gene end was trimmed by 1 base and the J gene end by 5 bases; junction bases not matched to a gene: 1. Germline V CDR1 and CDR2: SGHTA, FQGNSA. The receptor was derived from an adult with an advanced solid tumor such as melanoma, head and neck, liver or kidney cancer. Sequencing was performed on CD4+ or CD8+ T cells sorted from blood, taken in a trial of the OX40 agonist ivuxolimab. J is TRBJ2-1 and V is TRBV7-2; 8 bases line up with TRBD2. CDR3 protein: CASSLVRGDNEQFF. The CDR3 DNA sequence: TGTGCCAGCAGCTTAGTGCGGGGGGACAATGAGCAGTTCTTC.